The 7 T cell receptor beta chains presented below share a single source sample, sequenced in a study of cytomegalovirus exposure and HLA in healthy donors. This PCR relied on a set of 60 Vbeta primers and 13 Jbeta primers. Generated by immunoSEQ multiplex PCR, the TCRdb table keeps only in-frame clones and is missing some. The sample holds under 100,000 clones, around three quarters seen once. Source material: PBMCs. The receptor set was obtained from a man aged 40-49 years in good health and CMV-seronegative.

V gene TRBV19 combines with J gene TRBJ1-1; 10 bases match TRBD1. Germline V gives CDR1 LNHDA, CDR2 SQIVND (reference sequence). V lost 5 bases and J lost 5; bases outside the gene matches: 8. CDR3 length: 15 amino acids. The CDR3 DNA is TGTGCCAGTAGTCCCGCGACAGGGGGCGCGACTGAAGCTTTCTTT. It specifies CASSPATGGATEAFF.

The J gene is TRBJ1-1, the V gene TRBV19; D perhaps matches TRBD1 (5 bases). Germline V gene lookup returns CDR1 LNHDA and CDR2 SQIVND (reference sequence). This CDR3 comprises 14 residues. Between the trimmed V and J ends, which lost 6 bases and 0 bases, there was a span of 11 bases. In DNA, the CDR3 is TGTGCCAGTAGGCCGGGGGAATTGAACACTGAAGCTTTCTTT. This sequence encodes CASRPGELNTEAFF.

The chain joins TRBV7-2 to TRBJ2-5, with a possible D match to TRBD1 (6 bases). The CDR3 sequence is 16 residues long. Deletions cut 5 bases from V and 5 bases from J, with 21 bases between. Germline V CDR1 and CDR2: SGHTA, FQGNSA. Here the CDR3 reads CASSPEQGWVGETQYF. DNA of the CDR3: TGTGCCAGCAGCCCCGAACAGGGATGGGTTGGGGAGACCCAGTACTTC.

Only a few counts were recorded for this clone. The J gene is TRBJ1-6, the V gene TRBV30; D call uncertain. The length of the CDR3 is 17 residues. V was pared by 0 bases and J by 3 bases, with 15 bases between. Germline CDR1 GTSNPN, CDR2 SVGIG (reference sequence). The CDR3 region is CAWSVLSRQLYNSPLHF. In nucleotides, the CDR3 is TGTGCCTGGAGTGTACTCTCCAGGCAGCTCTATAATTCACCCCTCCACTTT.

This chain connects TRBV6-6 to TRBJ1-2; TRBD1 matches 10 bases. From germline, CDR1 is MNHNY and CDR2 SVGAGI (reference sequence). After removal of 4 bases from V and 7 bases from J, the junction contained 3 bases not matched to a gene. The CDR3 extends over 13 amino acids. The CDR3: CASSWDRGSGYTF. CDR3 bases: TGTGCCAGCAGTTGGGACAGGGGATCTGGCTACACCTTC.

The chain carries TRBV7-3 and TRBJ2-1, with 10 bases aligning to TRBD2. The CDR3 loop spans 15 amino acids. Trimming took 6 bases from V and 8 from J; bases not matched to a gene: 10. In germline, CDR1 is SGHTA, CDR2 FQGTGA. The CDR3, as DNA: TGTGCCAGCAGTCAGGCCAGCGGGGGGGCCTATGAGCAGTTCTTC. Translation: CASSQASGGAYEQFF.

The chain carries TRBV6-5 and TRBJ1-1; D gene ambiguous. The germline V and J ends were trimmed by 6 bases and 8 bases, with 16 bases remaining between them. The CDR3 consists of 13 residues. The germline V gene has CDR1 MNHEY and CDR2 SVGAGI. CDR3: CASSSRPEVEAFF. CDR3 DNA sequence: TGTGCCAGCAGCTCCCGTCCCGAGGTGGAAGCTTTCTTT.